This T cell receptor beta chain was recorded in a study of shared clonotypes between healthy human individuals. Study information: Used for every donor were three CD4 naive, three CD4 memory, two CD8 naive and one CD8 memory plate. The study's findings and limits: Across subsets, estimated richness was generally greater for naive than for memory populations. In a few donors, approximately 5% of naive CD4 clonotypes appeared in common.

Researchers partitioned CD4+ cells into CD45RA+ naive and CD45RA-negative memory subsets. The method was immunoSEQ multiplex PCR; TCRdb's version includes in-frame clones alone and lacks a portion of them. The table shows 2,500,000 or so clones, with around 94% occurring only once. For this clone: Its antigen is not identified.

The CDR3 length is 14 residues. Trimming took off 6 bases at V and 11 bases at J, with 20 bases between the two ends. The germline CDR1 and CDR2 sequences are MNHEY and SVGAGI. This receptor was obtained from a man between 18 and 35 years old in good health. J is TRBJ1-5 and V is TRBV6-5; a weak D match, TRBD1 (6 bases). Sample: naive CD4+ T cells sorted from blood. The subset denotes: CD45RA+ positively selected. The CDR3 nucleotides are TGTGCCAGCAGCCCCGATCCTACAGGGAGGTCCCAGCATTTT. Translating gives CASSPDPTGRSQHF.